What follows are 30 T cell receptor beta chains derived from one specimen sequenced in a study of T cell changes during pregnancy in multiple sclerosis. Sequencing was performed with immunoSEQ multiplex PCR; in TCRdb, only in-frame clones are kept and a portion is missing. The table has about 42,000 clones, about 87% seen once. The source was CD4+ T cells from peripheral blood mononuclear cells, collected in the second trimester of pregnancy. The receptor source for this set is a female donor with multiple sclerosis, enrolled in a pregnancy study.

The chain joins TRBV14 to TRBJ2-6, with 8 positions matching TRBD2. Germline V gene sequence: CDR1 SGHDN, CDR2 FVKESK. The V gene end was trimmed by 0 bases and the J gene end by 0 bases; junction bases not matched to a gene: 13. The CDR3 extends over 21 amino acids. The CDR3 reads CASSQEEVVSGGLSGANVLTF. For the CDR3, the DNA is TGTGCCAGCAGCCAAGAAGAAGTAGTTTCGGGGGGGCTCTCTGGGGCCAACGTCCTGACTTTC.

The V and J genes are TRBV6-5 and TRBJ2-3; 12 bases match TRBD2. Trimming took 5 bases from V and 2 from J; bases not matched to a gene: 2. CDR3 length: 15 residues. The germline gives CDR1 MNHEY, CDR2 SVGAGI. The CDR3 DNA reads TGTGCCAGCAGTCGGACTAGCGGGAACACAGATACGCAGTATTTT. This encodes CASSRTSGNTDTQYF.

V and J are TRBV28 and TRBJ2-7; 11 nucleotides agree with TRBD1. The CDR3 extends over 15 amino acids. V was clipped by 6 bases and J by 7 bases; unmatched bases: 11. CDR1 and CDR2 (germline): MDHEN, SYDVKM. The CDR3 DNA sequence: TGTGCCAGCAGCTCCGGACAGGGGGCGTTTAATGAGCAGTACTTC. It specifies CASSSGQGAFNEQYF.

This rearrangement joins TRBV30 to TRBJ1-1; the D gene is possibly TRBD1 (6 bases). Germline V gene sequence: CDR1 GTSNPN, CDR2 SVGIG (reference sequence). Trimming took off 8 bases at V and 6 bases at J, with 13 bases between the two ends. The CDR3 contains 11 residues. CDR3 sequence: CAVTGGAEAFF. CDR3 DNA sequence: TGTGCCGTGACAGGAGGAGCTGAAGCTTTCTTT. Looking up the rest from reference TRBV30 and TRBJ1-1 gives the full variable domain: SQTIHQWPATLVQPVGSPLSLECTVEGTSNPNLYWYRQAAGRGLQLLFYSVGIGQISSEVPQNLSASRPQDRQFILSSKKLLLSDSGFYLCAVTGGAEAFFGQGTRLTVV.

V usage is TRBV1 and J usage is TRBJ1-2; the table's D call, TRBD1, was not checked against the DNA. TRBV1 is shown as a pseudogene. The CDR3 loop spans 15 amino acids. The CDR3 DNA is TGCACCAGCAGCCAAGATCGGGACAGTGTTTATGGCTACACCTTC. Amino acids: CTSSQDRDSVYGYTF.

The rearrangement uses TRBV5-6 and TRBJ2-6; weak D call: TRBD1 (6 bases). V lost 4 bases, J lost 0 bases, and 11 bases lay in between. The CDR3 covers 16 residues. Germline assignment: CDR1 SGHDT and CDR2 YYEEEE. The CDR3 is CASSQGRVSGANVLTF. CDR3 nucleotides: TGTGCCAGCAGCCAGGGGAGAGTCTCTGGGGCCAACGTCCTGACTTTC.

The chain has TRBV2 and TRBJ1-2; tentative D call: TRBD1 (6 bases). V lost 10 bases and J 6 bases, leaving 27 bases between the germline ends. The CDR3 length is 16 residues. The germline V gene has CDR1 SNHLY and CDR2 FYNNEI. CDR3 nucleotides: TGTGCCACCACCCCGGGGACACCGAAAACCCGGAATGGCTACACCTTC. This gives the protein CATTPGTPKTRNGYTF.

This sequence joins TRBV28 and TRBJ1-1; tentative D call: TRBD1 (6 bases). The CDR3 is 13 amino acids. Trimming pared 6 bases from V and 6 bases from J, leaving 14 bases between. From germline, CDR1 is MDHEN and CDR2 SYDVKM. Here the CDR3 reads CASSSRGLAEAFF. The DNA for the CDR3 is TGTGCCAGCAGCAGTAGGGGGTTGGCTGAAGCTTTCTTT.

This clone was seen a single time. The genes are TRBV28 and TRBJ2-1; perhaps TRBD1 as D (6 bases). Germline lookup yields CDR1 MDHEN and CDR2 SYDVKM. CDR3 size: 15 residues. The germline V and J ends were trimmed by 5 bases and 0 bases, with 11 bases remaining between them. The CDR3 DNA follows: TGTGCCAGCAGTGCCACAGGGAGCTCCTACAATGAGCAGTTCTTC. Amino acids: CASSATGSSYNEQFF. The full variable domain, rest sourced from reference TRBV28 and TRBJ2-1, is DVKVTQSSRYLVKRTGEKVFLECVQDMDHENMFWYRQDPGLGLRLIYFSYDVKMKEKGDIPEGYSVSREKKERFSLILESASTNQTSMYLCASSATGSSYNEQFFGPGTRLTVL.

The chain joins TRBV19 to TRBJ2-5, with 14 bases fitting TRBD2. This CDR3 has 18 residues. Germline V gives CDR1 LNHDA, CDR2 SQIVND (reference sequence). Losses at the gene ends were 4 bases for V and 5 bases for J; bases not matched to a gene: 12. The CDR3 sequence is CASSTPGLAGASRETQYF. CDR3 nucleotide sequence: TGTGCCAGTAGTACCCCGGGACTAGCGGGAGCATCGCGGGAGACCCAGTACTTC. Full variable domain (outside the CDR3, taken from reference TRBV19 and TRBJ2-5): DGGITQSPKYLFRKEGQNVTLSCEQNLNHDAMYWYRQDPGQGLRLIYYSQIVNDFQKGDIAEGYSVSREKKESFPLTVTSAQKNPTAFYLCASSTPGLAGASRETQYFGPGTRLLVL.

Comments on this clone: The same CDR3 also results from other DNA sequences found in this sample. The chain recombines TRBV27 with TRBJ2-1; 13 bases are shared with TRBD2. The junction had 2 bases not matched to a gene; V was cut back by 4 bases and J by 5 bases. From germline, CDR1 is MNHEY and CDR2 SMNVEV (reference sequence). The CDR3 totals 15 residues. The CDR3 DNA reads TGTGCCAGCAGTTCCGGGACTAGCGGGGACAATGAGCAGTTCTTC. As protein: CASSSGTSGDNEQFF.

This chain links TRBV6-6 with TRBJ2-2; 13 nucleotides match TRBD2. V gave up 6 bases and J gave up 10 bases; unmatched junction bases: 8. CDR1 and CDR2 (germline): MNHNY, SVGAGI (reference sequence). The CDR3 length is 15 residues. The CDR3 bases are TGTGCCAGCAGATGGACTAGCGGGAGTTTCAAGGAGCTGTTTTTT. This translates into CASRWTSGSFKELFF.

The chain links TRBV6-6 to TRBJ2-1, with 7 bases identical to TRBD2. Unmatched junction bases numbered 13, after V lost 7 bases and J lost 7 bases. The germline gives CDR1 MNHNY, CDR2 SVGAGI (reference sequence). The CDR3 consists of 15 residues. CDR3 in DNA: TGTGCCAGCATAAGAGCGGGACCTTCTGGTAATGAGCAGTTCTTC. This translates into CASIRAGPSGNEQFF.

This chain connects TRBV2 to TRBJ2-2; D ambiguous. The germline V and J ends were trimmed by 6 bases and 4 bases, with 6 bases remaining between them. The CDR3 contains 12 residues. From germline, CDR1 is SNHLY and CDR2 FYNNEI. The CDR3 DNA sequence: TGTGCCAGCAGATCTGTCACCGGGGAGCTGTTTTTT. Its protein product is CASRSVTGELFF. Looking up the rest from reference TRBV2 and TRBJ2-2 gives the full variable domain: EPEVTQTPSHQVTQMGQEVILRCVPISNHLYFYWYRQILGQKVEFLVSFYNNEISEKSEIFDDQFSVERPDGSNFTLKIRSTKLEDSAMYFCASRSVTGELFFGEGSRLTVL.

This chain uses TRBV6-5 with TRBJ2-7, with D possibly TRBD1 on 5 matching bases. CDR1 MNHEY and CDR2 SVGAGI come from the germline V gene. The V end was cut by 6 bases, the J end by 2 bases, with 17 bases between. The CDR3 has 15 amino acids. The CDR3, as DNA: TGTGCCAGCAGGGGCGGACATCACGCGCCCTACGAGCAGTACTTC. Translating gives CASRGGHHAPYEQYF.

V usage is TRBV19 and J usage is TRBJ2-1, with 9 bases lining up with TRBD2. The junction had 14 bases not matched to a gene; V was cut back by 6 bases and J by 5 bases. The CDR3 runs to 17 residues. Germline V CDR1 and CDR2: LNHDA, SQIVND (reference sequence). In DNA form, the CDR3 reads TGTGCCAGTAGCCTGATCCCCTTAGCGGGAGTTCACAATGAGCAGTTCTTC. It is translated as CASSLIPLAGVHNEQFF. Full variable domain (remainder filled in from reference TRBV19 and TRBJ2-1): DGGITQSPKYLFRKEGQNVTLSCEQNLNHDAMYWYRQDPGQGLRLIYYSQIVNDFQKGDIAEGYSVSREKKESFPLTVTSAQKNPTAFYLCASSLIPLAGVHNEQFFGPGTRLTVL.

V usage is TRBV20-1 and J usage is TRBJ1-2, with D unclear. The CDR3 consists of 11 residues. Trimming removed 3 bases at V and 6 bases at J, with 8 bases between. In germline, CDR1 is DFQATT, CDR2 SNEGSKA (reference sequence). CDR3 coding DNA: TGCAGTGCTAGGGGCGGGAATGGCTACACCTTC. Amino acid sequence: CSARGGNGYTF.

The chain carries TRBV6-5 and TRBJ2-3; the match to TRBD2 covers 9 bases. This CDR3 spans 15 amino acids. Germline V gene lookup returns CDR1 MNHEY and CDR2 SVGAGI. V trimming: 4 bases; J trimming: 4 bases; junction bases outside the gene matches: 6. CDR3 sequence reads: CASSSDSGRADTQYF. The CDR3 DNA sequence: TGTGCCAGCAGTTCCGATAGCGGGAGAGCAGATACGCAGTATTTT.

The DNA of the CDR3 is TGTGCCAGCAGCCTGACAGGGGGTGCTGGAAACACCATATATTTT. It yields the protein CASSLTGGAGNTIYF. The V gene is TRBV28, the J gene TRBJ1-3; TRBD1 matches at 9 bases. Germline CDR1 is MDHEN and CDR2 is SYDVKM. The V segment lost 6 bases and the J segment 2 bases; nucleotides outside the gene matches: 5. This CDR3 has 15 residues.

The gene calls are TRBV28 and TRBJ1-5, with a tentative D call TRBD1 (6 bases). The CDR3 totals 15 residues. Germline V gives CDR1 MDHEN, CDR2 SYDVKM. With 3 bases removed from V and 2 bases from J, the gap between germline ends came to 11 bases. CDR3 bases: TGTGCCAGCAGTTTCAGGGGTTCGGGCAATCAGCCCCAGCATTTT. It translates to CASSFRGSGNQPQHF. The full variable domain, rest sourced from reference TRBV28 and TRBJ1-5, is DVKVTQSSRYLVKRTGEKVFLECVQDMDHENMFWYRQDPGLGLRLIYFSYDVKMKEKGDIPEGYSVSREKKERFSLILESASTNQTSMYLCASSFRGSGNQPQHFGDGTRLSIL.

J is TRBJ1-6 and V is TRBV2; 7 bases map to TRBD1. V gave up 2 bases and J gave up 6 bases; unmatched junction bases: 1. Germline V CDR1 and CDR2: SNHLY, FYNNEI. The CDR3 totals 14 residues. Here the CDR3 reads CASSEQGVNSPLHF. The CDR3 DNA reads TGTGCCAGCAGTGAACAGGGGGTTAATTCACCCCTCCACTTT.

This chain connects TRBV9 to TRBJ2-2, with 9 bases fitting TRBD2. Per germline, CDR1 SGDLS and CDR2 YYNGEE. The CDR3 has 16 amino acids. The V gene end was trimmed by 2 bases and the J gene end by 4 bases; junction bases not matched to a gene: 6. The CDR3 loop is CASSVASGTATGELFF. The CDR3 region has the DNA TGTGCCAGCAGCGTGGCTAGCGGGACTGCCACCGGGGAGCTGTTTTTT. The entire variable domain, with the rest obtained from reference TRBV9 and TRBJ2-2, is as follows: DSGVTQTPKHLITATGQRVTLRCSPRSGDLSVYWYQQSLDQGLQFLIQYYNGEERAKGNILERFSAQQFPDLHSELNLSSLELGDSALYFCASSVASGTATGELFFGEGSRLTVL.

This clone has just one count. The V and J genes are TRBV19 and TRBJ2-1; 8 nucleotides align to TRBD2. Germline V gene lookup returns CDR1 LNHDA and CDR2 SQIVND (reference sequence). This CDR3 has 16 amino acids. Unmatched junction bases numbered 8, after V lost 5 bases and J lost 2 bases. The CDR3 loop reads CASSAPPSGPYNEQFF. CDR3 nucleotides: TGTGCCAGTAGTGCCCCGCCTAGCGGGCCCTACAATGAGCAGTTCTTC.

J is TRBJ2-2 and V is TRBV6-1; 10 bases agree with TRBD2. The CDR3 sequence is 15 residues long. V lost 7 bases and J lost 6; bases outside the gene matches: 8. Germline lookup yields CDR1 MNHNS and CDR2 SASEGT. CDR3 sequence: CASNLAGALSGELFF. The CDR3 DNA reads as TGTGCCAGCAACCTAGCGGGAGCTCTTTCCGGGGAGCTGTTTTTT.

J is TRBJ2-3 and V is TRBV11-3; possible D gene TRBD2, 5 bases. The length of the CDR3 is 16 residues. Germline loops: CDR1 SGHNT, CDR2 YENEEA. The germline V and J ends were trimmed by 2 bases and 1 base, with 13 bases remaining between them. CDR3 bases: TGTGCCAGCAGCTTAAATTCGAGGGCGGGCACAGATACGCAGTATTTT. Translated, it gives CASSLNSRAGTDTQYF.

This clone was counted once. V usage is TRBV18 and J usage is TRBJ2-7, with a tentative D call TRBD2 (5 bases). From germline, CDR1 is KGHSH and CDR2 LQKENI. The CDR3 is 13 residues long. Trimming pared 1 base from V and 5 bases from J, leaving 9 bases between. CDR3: CASSPRGSHEQYF. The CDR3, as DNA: TGTGCCAGCTCACCACGAGGGTCCCACGAGCAGTACTTC. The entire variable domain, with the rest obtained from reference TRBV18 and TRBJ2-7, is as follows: NAGVMQNPRHLVRRRGQEARLRCSPMKGHSHVYWYRQLPEEGLKFMVYLQKENIIDESGMPKERFSAEFPKEGPSILRIQQVVRGDSAAYFCASSPRGSHEQYFGPGTRLTVT.

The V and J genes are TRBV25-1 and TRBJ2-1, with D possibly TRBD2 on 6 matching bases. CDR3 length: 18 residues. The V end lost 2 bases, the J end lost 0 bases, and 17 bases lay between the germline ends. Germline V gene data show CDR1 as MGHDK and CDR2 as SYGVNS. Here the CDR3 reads CASSEPAGYPSSYNEQFF. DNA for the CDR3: TGTGCCAGCAGTGAACCCGCGGGGTACCCTAGCTCCTACAATGAGCAGTTCTTC.

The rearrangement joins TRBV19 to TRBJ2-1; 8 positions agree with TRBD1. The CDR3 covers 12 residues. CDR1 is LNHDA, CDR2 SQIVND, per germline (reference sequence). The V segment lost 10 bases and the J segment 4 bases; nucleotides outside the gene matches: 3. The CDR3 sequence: CATGQGYNEQFF. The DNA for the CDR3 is TGTGCCACCGGACAGGGTTACAATGAGCAGTTCTTC.

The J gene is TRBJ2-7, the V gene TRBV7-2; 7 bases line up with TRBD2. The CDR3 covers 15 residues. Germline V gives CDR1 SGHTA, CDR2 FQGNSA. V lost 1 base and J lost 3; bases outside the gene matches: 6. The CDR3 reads CASSLVGSGDYEQYF. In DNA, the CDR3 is TGTGCCAGCAGCTTAGTCGGCAGCGGGGACTACGAGCAGTACTTC.

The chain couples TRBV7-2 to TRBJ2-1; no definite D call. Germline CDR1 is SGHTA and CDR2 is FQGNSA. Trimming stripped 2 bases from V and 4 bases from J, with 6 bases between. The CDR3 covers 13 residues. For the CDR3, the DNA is TGTGCCAGCAGCTTACCCCAGTACAATGAGCAGTTCTTC. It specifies CASSLPQYNEQFF.